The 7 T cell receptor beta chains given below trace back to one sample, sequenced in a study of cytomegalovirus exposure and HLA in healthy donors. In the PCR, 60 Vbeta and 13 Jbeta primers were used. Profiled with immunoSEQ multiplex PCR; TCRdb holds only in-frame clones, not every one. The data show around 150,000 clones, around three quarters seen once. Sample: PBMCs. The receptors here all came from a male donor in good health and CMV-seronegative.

The CDR3 nucleotides read TGCGCCAGCAGTGAGGTACAGGGTGTCGCAGATACGCAGTATTTT. It specifies CASSEVQGVADTQYF. V usage is TRBV10-1 and J usage is TRBJ2-3; weak D call: TRBD1 (6 bases). Trimming took off 2 bases at V and 4 bases at J, with 13 bases between the two ends. The CDR3 extends over 15 amino acids. In germline, CDR1 is WNHNN, CDR2 SYGVQD (reference sequence).

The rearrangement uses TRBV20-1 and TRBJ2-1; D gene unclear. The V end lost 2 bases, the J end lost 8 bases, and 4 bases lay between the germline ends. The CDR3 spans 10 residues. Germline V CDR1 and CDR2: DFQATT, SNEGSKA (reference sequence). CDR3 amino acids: CSARLHEQFF. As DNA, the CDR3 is TGCAGTGCTAGACTCCATGAGCAGTTCTTC.

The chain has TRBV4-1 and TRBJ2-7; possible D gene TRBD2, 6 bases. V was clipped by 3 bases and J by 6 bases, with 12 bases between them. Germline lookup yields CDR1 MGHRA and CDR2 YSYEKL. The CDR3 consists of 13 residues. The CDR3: CASSQAGFGEQYF. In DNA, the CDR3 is TGCGCCAGCAGCCAGGCGGGGTTCGGCGAGCAGTACTTC.

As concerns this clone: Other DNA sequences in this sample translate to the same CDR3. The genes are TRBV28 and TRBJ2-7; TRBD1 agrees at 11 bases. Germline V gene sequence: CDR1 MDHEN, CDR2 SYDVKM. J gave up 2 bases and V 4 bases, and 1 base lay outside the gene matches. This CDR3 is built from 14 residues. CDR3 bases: TGTGCCAGCAGTTGGGGACAGGGGGCCTACGAGCAGTACTTC. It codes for CASSWGQGAYEQYF.

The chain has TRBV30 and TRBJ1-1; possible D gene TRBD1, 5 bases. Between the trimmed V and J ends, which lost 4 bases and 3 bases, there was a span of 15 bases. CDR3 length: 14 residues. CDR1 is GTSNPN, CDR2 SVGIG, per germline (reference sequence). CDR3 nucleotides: TGTGCCTGGATTTATCAGGGATGGGACACTGAAGCTTTCTTT. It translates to CAWIYQGWDTEAFF.

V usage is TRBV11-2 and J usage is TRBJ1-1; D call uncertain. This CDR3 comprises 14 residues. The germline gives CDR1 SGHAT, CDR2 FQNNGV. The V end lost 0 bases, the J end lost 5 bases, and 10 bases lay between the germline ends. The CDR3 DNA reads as TGTGCCAGCAGCTTAGACGGGGTGAGGACTGAAGCTTTCTTT. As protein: CASSLDGVRTEAFF.

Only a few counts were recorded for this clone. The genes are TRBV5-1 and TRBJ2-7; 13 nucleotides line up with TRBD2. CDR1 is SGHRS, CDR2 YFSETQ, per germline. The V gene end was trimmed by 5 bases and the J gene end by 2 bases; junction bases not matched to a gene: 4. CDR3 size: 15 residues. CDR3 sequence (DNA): TGCGCCAGCAGACCTGGGACTAGCGGGACCTACGAGCAGTACTTC. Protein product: CASRPGTSGTYEQYF.